Below are 15 T cell receptor beta chains sequenced from a single sample in a study of post-analysis software for immune sequencing data. Regarding the study as a whole: Four to six TRBV segments appeared more often in patients than in controls, and TRBV5-6, TRBV5-1 and TRBV20-1 were among these.

These receptors' targets are unknown. cDNA libraries of TCR beta carried unique molecular identifiers. MiXCR, applied by TCRdb to the PCR reads, yields one record per CDR3 protein. The table lists 750,000 to 900,000 distinct CDR3 sequences, 46% of them singletons, with roughly 5.2% in the top ten. Sample: blood. The receptors here all came from a girl aged 10 to 17 with multiple sclerosis.

There are a few counts of this clonotype. The rearrangement links TRBV4-1 to TRBJ1-6; D remains unclear. The V end was cut by 4 bases, the J end by 5 bases, with 18 bases between. The CDR3 has 17 amino acids. CDR1 and CDR2 (germline): MGHRA, YSYEKL. The CDR3 loop reads CASSLGMEAANNSPLHF. The CDR3 nucleotides are TGCGCCAGCAGCCTAGGGATGGAGGCAGCAAATAATTCACCCCTCCACTTT.

The V call is TRBV29-1, the J call TRBJ1-2; a possible D gene is TRBD1 (5 bases). Germline CDR1 SQVTM, CDR2 ANQGSEA. Trimming pared 4 bases from V and 3 bases from J, leaving 9 bases between. The CDR3 spans 12 residues. The CDR3 DNA reads TGCAGCGTTGTAGGGGAGGACTATGGCTACACCTTC. Translated: CSVVGEDYGYTF.

This rearrangement joins TRBV10-3 to TRBJ1-1; perhaps TRBD1 as D (5 bases). The CDR3 is 13 amino acids. V lost 6 bases and J 1 base, leaving 9 bases between the germline ends. Germline V lookup: CDR1 ENHRY, CDR2 SYGVKD. CDR3 nucleotide sequence: TGTGCCATCAGAGGGACCGAGAACACTGAAGCTTTCTTT. Translated: CAIRGTENTEAFF.

The J gene is TRBJ2-5, the V gene TRBV29-1, with D tentatively TRBD2 (5 bases). The CDR3 is made up of 12 amino acids. Trimming took off 4 bases at V and 2 bases at J, with 8 bases between the two ends. Germline V lookup: CDR1 SQVTM, CDR2 ANQGSEA. This CDR3 reads CSVAPGQETQYF. Here the CDR3 DNA reads TGCAGCGTTGCCCCGGGACAAGAGACCCAGTACTTC.

The chain joins TRBV29-1 to TRBJ2-1; TRBD2 matches 8 bases. The trim removed 6 bases at V and 5 bases at J, leaving 6 bases unmatched. This CDR3 comprises 13 residues. Per germline, CDR1 SQVTM and CDR2 ANQGSEA. For the CDR3, the DNA is TGCAGCGTGGGACTAGTTTGGGACAATGAGCAGTTCTTC. Translated: CSVGLVWDNEQFF.

The chain is built from TRBV27 and TRBJ1-5; D may be TRBD1 (5 bases). V lost 2 bases, J lost 5 bases, and 16 bases lay in between. Germline V CDR1 and CDR2: MNHEY, SMNVEV (reference sequence). The CDR3 length is 16 residues. The CDR3 DNA reads TGTGCCAGCAGTTTAGTGGGCCAGGGCTTCGATCAGCCCCAGCATTTT. Translation gives CASSLVGQGFDQPQHF.

The V and J genes are TRBV12-3 or TRBV12-4 and TRBJ1-2; 7 positions match TRBD1. The J segment lost 3 bases and the V segment lost 7 bases, leaving 8 bases of the junction unmatched. The CDR3 runs 14 residues. The CDR3 spells CASTRVGTDYGYTF. The CDR3 DNA reads as TGTGCCAGCACCAGAGTCGGGACAGACTATGGCTACACCTTC.

The chain couples TRBV6-2 or TRBV6-3 to TRBJ2-3; 9 bases align to TRBD2. The CDR3 consists of 14 residues. The V gene's germline CDR1 is MNHEY and CDR2 SVGEGT. The V gene end was trimmed by 6 bases and the J gene end by 7 bases; junction bases not matched to a gene: 8. CDR3 sequence reads: CASSLAGVTNTQYF. DNA for the CDR3: TGTGCCAGCAGCTTAGCGGGAGTCACCAATACGCAGTATTTT.

This sequence joins TRBV20-1 and TRBJ2-1, with 9 bases matching TRBD2. The junction had 7 bases not matched to a gene; V was cut back by 0 bases and J by 4 bases. This CDR3 has 16 residues. Per the germline V gene, CDR1 is DFQATT and CDR2 is SNEGSKA (reference sequence). This CDR3 is CSARDLLAGKYNEQFF. The CDR3 DNA follows: TGCAGTGCTAGAGATCTTCTAGCGGGAAAATACAATGAGCAGTTCTTC.

V and J are TRBV29-1 and TRBJ1-5, with D uncertain. Germline V lookup: CDR1 SQVTM, CDR2 ANQGSEA. V was cut by 4 bases and J by 4 bases, with 8 bases left in between. This CDR3 region has 12 residues. The CDR3 reads CSVGGRNQPQHF. The CDR3 bases are TGCAGCGTTGGCGGCAGAAATCAGCCCCAGCATTTT. The entire variable domain, with the rest obtained from reference TRBV29-1 and TRBJ1-5, is as follows: SAVISQKPSRDICQRGTSLTIQCQVDSQVTMMFWYRQQPGQSLTLIATANQGSEATYESGFVIDKFPISRPNLTFSTLTVSNMSPEDSSIYLCSVGGRNQPQHFGDGTRLSIL.

This clonotype was seen a few times. The genes are TRBV5-1 and TRBJ2-7, with D possibly being TRBD1 (6 bases). Looked up from germline, CDR1 is SGHRS and CDR2 is YFSETQ. CDR3 length: 13 amino acids. V was trimmed by 4 bases and J by 2 bases, leaving 10 bases between them. The CDR3 sequence: CASSADSAYEQYF. In DNA, the CDR3 is TGCGCCAGCAGCGCGGACAGTGCCTACGAGCAGTACTTC.

V gene TRBV20-1 combines with J gene TRBJ2-4, with D possibly matching TRBD1 (5 bases). The germline CDR1 and CDR2 sequences are DFQATT and SNEGSKA (reference sequence). This CDR3 contains 12 residues. V was cut by 3 bases and J by 7 bases, with 10 bases left in between. The CDR3 spells CSARKGSNIQYF. CDR3 bases: TGCAGTGCTAGGAAGGGGTCGAACATTCAGTACTTC.

A few counts support this clonotype. V gene TRBV29-1 combines with J gene TRBJ2-3; D is unresolved. CDR3 length equals 13 residues. V was trimmed by 8 bases and J by 0 bases, leaving 12 bases between them. CDR1 is SQVTM, CDR2 ANQGSEA, per germline. The CDR3 sequence: CSLSRASTDTQYF. The CDR3 DNA reads as TGCAGCTTAAGTCGGGCTAGCACAGATACGCAGTATTTT.

This chain joins TRBV9 and TRBJ2-5; weak D call: TRBD2 (5 bases). The ends were cut back, 4 bases at V and 1 base at J, with 14 bases in the middle. The length of the CDR3 is 15 residues. Germline values: CDR1 SGDLS, CDR2 YYNGEE. CDR3 residues: CASSPNQRFQETQYF. DNA for the CDR3: TGTGCCAGCAGCCCAAACCAGCGGTTCCAAGAGACCCAGTACTTC.

A few counts support this clonotype. The chain has TRBV2 and TRBJ2-1, with D possibly being TRBD2 (6 bases). Germline values: CDR1 SNHLY, CDR2 FYNNEI. The CDR3 length is 15 residues. Trimming cost V 3 bases and J 8 bases, with 17 bases left between them. CDR3 DNA: TGTGCCAGCAGTGAGAGGGAGGCCCTGGGGGATGAGCAGTTCTTC. Translated, it gives CASSEREALGDEQFF.